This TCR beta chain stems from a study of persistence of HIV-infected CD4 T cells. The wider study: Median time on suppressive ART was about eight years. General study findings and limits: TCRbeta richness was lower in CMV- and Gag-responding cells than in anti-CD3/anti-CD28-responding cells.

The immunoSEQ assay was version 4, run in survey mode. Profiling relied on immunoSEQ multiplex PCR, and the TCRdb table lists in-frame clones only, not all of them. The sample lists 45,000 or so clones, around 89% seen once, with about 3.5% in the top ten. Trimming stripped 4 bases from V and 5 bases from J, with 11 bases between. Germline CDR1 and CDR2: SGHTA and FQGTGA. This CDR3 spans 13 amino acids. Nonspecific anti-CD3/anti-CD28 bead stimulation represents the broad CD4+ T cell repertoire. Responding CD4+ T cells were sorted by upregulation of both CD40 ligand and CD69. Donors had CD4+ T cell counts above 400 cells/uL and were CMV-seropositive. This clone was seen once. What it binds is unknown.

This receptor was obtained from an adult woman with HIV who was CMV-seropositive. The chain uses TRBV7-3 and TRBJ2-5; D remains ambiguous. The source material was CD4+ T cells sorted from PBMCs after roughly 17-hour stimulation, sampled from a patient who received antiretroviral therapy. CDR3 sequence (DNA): TGTGCCAGCAGCTACACTGGAAGGGAGACCCAGTACTTC. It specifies CASSYTGRETQYF.